A selection of T cell receptor beta chains follows, all from one sample in a study of PD-1 blockade in classical Hodgkin lymphoma. Clones were sequenced by immunoSEQ multiplex PCR, and TCRdb holds only the in-frame ones, with some missing. Among roughly 16,000 clones listed, 87% were seen once. The source material was peripheral blood mononuclear cells (PBMCs). The receptors shown here come from a human donor with classical Hodgkin lymphoma. Both conserved end residues are trimmed from each CDR3.

V: TRBV6-5
J: TRBJ2-7
CDR3: ASSYRTSGYEQY

V: TRBV18
J: TRBJ2-2
CDR3: ASSPQGPGGSTGELF

V: TRBV7-2
J: TRBJ1-1
CDR3: ASSLTEGAGTEAF

V: TRBV6-5
J: TRBJ1-2
CDR3: ASIGTGSYGYT

V: TRBV28
J: TRBJ1-5
CDR3: ASSLGDRGHQPQH

V: TRBV27
J: TRBJ2-3
CDR3: VSSSQTSGIRTDTQY

V: TRBV6-5
J: TRBJ2-1
CDR3: ASSYSGGGWEQF

V: TRBV9
J: TRBJ2-3
CDR3: ASSPEGGSRPDTQY

V: TRBV2
J: TRBJ1-2
CDR3: ASSRDRSNYGYT

V: TRBV11-3
J: TRBJ2-7
CDR3: ASSPGTVPGEQY

V: TRBV30
J: TRBJ2-1
CDR3: AWGPGTGNSNEQF

V: TRBV7-2
J: TRBJ2-4
CDR3: ASSLGGSGQNIQY

V: TRBV6-6
J: TRBJ1-2
CDR3: ASSSRGRQGGYT

V: TRBV7-2
J: TRBJ2-1
CDR3: ASSSTGLAGGGNEQF

V: TRBV5-6
J: TRBJ2-3
CDR3: ASSLGWRTSTDTQY

V: TRBV15
J: TRBJ2-1
CDR3: ATSADRANEQF

V: TRBV11-3
J: TRBJ2-3
CDR3: ASSLRGLAGDTQY

V: TRBV19
J: TRBJ2-6
CDR3: ASTQGASSGANVLT

V: TRBV9
J: TRBJ1-3
CDR3: ASSPLAGFGNTIY

V: TRBV9
J: TRBJ2-7
CDR3: ASSVEQTISYEQY

V: TRBV19
J: TRBJ1-1
CDR3: ASKLRVNTEAF

V: TRBV7-2
J: TRBJ2-3
CDR3: ASSSGHSTDTQY

V: TRBV29-1
J: TRBJ2-1
CDR3: SAPEGRSSYNEQF

V: TRBV28
J: TRBJ2-5
CDR3: AIGRVQETQY

V: TRBV28
J: TRBJ1-5
CDR3: ASSLLQGNQPQH

V: TRBV5-5
J: TRBJ2-7
CDR3: ASSPAARRWEQY

V: TRBV5-5
J: TRBJ2-7
CDR3: ASSWGGPSSEQY

V: TRBV11-2
J: TRBJ2-5
CDR3: ASSLVGTSGPQETQY